This entry describes one TCR beta chain. The antigen remains undetermined. Original methodology: Differences in CDR3 between clinicopathological groups were drawn on to build a classifier intended to discriminate distant-metastatic papillary thyroid cancer patients. TCRdb redid the clone calls on the PCR reads using MiXCR. The V and J calls come from TCRdb's annotation, not from the publication. The repertoire holds some 54,000 clones, about a sixth seen once, with 2.5% to 3% in the top ten. This record comes from a study of metastatic and nonmetastatic thyroid tumors. Study background: Where malignant and benign thyroid patients were concerned, repertoires were compared across blood and tumor or nodule tissue. General study findings and limits: When malignant thyroid tumors were compared with benign nodules, TCR beta diversity was reportedly significantly higher in the malignant tumors. This held in both blood and tumor samples.

Every patient was untreated before thyroid surgery. CDR3 size: 14 residues. V was shortened by 4 bases and J by 10 bases, with 17 bases between the two germline ends. Per the germline V gene, CDR1 is KGHDR and CDR2 is SFDVKD. J is TRBJ2-3 and V is TRBV24-1, with D tentatively TRBD1 (5 bases). The material sequenced was blood. The sequence was obtained from a female donor with papillary thyroid cancer or a benign thyroid nodule (not recorded which). Some clones in this sample may be carry-over from other donors' samples. The CDR3: CATSEGRASKPQYF. DNA of the CDR3: TGTGCCACCAGTGAGGGCAGGGCATCGAAGCCGCAGTATTTT.